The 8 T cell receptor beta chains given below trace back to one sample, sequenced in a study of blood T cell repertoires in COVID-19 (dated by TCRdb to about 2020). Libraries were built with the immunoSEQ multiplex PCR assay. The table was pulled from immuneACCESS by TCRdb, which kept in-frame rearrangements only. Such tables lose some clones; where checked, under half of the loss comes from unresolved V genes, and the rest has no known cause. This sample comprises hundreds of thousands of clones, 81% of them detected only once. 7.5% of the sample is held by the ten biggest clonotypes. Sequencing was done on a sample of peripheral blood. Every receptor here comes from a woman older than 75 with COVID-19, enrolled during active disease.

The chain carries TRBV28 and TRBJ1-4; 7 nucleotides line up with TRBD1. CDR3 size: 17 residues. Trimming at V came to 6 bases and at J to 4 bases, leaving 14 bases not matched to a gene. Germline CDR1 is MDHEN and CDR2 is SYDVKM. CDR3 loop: CASRPWGRGQLNEKLFF. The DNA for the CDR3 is TGTGCCAGCAGACCGTGGGGAAGGGGGCAGCTTAATGAAAAACTGTTTTTT.

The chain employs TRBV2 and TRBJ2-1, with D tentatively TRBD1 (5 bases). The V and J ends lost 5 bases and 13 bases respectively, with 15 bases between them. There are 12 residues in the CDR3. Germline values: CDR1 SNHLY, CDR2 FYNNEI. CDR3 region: CASSPTSDTQFF. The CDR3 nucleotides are TGTGCCAGCAGTCCCACCTCGGACACTCAGTTCTTC.

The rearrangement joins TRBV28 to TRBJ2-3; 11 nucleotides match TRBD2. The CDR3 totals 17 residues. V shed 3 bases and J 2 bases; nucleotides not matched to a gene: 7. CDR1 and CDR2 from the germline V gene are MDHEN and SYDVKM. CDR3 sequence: CASSLSTLAGVTDTQYF. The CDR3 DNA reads TGTGCCAGCAGTTTGTCAACACTAGCGGGGGTCACAGATACGCAGTATTTT.

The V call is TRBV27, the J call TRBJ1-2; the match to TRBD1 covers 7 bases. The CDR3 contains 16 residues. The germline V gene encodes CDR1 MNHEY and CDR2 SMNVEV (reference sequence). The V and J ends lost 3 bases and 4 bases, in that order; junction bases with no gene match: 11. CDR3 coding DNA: TGTGCCAGCAGTTTCCTCCTACAGGGGAGCAGCTATGGCTACACCTTC. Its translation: CASSFLLQGSSYGYTF.

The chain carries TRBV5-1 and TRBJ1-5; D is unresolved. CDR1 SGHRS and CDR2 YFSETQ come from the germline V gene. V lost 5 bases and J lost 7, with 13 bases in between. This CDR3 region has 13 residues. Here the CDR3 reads CASSPGFGQPQHF. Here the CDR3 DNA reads TGCGCCAGCAGTCCTGGCTTCGGGCAGCCCCAGCATTTT.

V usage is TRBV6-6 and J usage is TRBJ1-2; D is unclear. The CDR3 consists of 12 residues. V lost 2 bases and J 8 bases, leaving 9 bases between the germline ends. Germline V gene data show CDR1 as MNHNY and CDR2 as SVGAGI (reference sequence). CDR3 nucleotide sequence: TGTGCCAGCAGTTACGGAGGAGGCGGCTACACCTTC. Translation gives CASSYGGGGYTF.

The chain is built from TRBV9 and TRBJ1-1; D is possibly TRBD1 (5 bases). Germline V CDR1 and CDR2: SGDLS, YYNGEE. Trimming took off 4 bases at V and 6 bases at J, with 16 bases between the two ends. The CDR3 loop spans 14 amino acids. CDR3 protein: CASSLLDVGPEAFF. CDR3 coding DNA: TGTGCCAGCAGCCTCCTAGATGTGGGGCCTGAAGCTTTCTTT.

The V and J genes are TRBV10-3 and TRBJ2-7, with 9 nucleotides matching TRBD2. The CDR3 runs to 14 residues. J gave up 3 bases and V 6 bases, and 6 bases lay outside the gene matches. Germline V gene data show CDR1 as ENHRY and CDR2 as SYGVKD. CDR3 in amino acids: CAIREREEIYEQYF. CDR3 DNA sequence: TGTGCCATCAGGGAGCGGGAGGAGATCTACGAGCAGTACTTC.